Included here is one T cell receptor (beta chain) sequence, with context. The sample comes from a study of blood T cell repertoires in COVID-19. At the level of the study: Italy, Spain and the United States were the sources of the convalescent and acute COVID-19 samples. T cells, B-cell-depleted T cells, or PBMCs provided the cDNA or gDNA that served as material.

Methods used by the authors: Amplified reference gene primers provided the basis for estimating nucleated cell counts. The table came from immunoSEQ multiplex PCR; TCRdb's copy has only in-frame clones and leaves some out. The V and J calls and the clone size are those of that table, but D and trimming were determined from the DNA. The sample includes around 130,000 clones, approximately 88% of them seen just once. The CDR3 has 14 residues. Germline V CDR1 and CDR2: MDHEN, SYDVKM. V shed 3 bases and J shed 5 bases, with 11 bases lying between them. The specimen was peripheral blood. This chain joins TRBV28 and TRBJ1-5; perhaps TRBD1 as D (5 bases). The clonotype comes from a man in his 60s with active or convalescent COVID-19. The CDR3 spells CASSFRQTHQPQHF. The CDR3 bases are TGTGCCAGCAGTTTTCGACAGACTCATCAGCCCCAGCATTTT.